The sequence of this TCR beta chain was determined in a study of blood T cell repertoires in COVID-19. About the research overall: Material from acute and convalescent COVID-19 was sourced from the United States, Italy and Spain. Sample material is recorded as cDNA or gDNA derived from T cells, B-cell-depleted T cells, or PBMCs.

The germline V gene has CDR1 KGHSH and CDR2 LQKENI. This CDR3 spans 14 amino acids. Deletions cut 3 bases from V and 1 base from J, with 9 bases between. Under the authors' procedure: Quantification of nucleated cells was approximated via reference gene primer amplification. Clones were read by immunoSEQ multiplex PCR, and TCRdb kept only the in-frame ones, dropping some. Clone size and V and J calls were adopted from that table, with D and trimming inferred from the DNA. The data show some 240,000 clones, 82% seen once. This chain connects TRBV18 to TRBJ1-1; D is unresolved. Sequencing input: peripheral blood. The TCR originated in a woman aged 55-75 years with active or convalescent COVID-19. CDR3 coding DNA: TGTGCCAGCTCACCCCTAGAGTCGAACACTGAAGCTTTCTTT. Residues: CASSPLESNTEAFF. Together with reference TRBV18 and TRBJ1-1, the CDR3 gives the full variable domain: NAGVMQNPRHLVRRRGQEARLRCSPMKGHSHVYWYRQLPEEGLKFMVYLQKENIIDESGMPKERFSAEFPKEGPSILRIQQVVRGDSAAYFCASSPLESNTEAFFGQGTRLTVV.